The table lists the clone carrying this TCR beta chain with many counts. Its cognate antigen is unknown. TCRdb fed the 5' RACE reads into MiXCR, producing one record per CDR3 protein. This sample has fewer than 60,000 distinct CDR3 sequences, with about 11% found just once. The record originates from a study of early T cells in non-severe SARS-CoV-2 infection. Points from the study as a whole: Anti-spike CD8 specificities were favored by VDJdb matching, whose results missed private and CD4 specificities.

The origin of this receptor is an adult who was a healthcare worker with PCR-confirmed SARS-CoV-2 infection or an uninfected control (not recorded which). The material sequenced was whole blood.

The CDR3 loop is CASSLGTGAGTEAFF. The CDR3 nucleotides read TGTGCCAGCAGTCTCGGGACAGGGGCGGGCACTGAAGCTTTCTTT. The V call is TRBV27, the J call TRBJ1-1, with 10 nucleotides matching TRBD1. The V and J ends lost 5 bases and 4 bases, in that order; junction bases with no gene match: 7. In germline, CDR1 is MNHEY, CDR2 SMNVEV (reference sequence). The CDR3 extends over 15 amino acids.